This T cell receptor beta chain comes out of a study of response to subunit inactivated influenza vaccine. This CDR3 is built from 18 residues. Germline CDR1 and CDR2: KGHSH and LQKENI. The V end lost 3 bases, the J end lost 0 bases, and 17 bases lay between the germline ends. A single record per CDR3 protein comes from TCRdb applying MiXCR to the RT-PCR reads. The sample includes roughly 160,000 distinct CDR3 sequences, about a tenth of them seen just once. Material: non-naive T cells sorted from PBMCs, obtained 40 to 50 days after vaccination. The gene calls are TRBV18 and TRBJ2-2; possibly TRBD1 for D (6 bases). The origin of this receptor is a man aged 45-65 years who received an inactivated influenza vaccine. In nucleotides, the CDR3 is TGTGCCAGCTCACCTTCGGACAGATTGCTAACGAACACCGGGGAGCTGTTTTTT. Its translation: CASSPSDRLLTNTGELFF.